The rows below give T cell receptor beta chains drawn from one sample of a study of OX40 agonist ivuxolimab in advanced cancers. This table comes from immunoSEQ multiplex PCR, and its TCRdb copy is limited to in-frame clones, with some not included. Here the sample spans approximately 100,000 clones, about 80% being singletons. The input for sequencing was CD4+ or CD8+ T cells sorted from blood, taken in a trial of the OX40 agonist ivuxolimab. The source of these receptors is an adult with an advanced solid tumor such as melanoma, head and neck, liver or kidney cancer. Each CDR3 is given with its conserved first and last residue. Not every row has a clone size; where given, it reads once, few, many or a size class.

CDR3 protein	clone size	J gene	V gene
CASSPSVGGGNQPQHF	few	TRBJ1-5	TRBV6-6
CASSYEAGGPGELFF	-	TRBJ2-2	TRBV6-5
CASSLKADRYNQPQHF	-	TRBJ1-5	TRBV5-5
CASRAMRGDGGYTF	few	TRBJ1-2	TRBV6-1
CASSLMGQQNEKLFF	-	TRBJ1-4	TRBV5-1
CASSWTSGRAYEQYF	-	TRBJ2-7	TRBV19
CAWSAGTGGYEQYF	-	TRBJ2-7	TRBV30
CASSVRGRMTDTEAFF	-	TRBJ1-1	TRBV2
CANGPTNQPQHF	few	TRBJ1-5	TRBV6-6
CASSRNEGGWLGDTQYF	-	TRBJ2-3	TRBV7-2
CASSLGRREEGWGYTF	-	TRBJ1-2	TRBV13
CASSLRGDNEQFF	-	TRBJ2-1	TRBV9
CASANAPNEKLFF	-	TRBJ1-4	TRBV9
CAWDRANTGELFF	-	TRBJ2-2	TRBV30
CASSTGQGAAFF	once	TRBJ1-1	TRBV7-2
CASSRGTGSSYEQYF	-	TRBJ2-7	TRBV7-6
CASRPRGANEQFF	-	TRBJ2-1	TRBV7-2
CASSQSPGTEKLFF	-	TRBJ1-4	TRBV7-8
CASWGNPGNTIYF	few	TRBJ1-3	TRBV5-4
CASSYSNDNEQFF	-	TRBJ2-1	TRBV6-5
CASLPGESGEQYF	-	TRBJ2-7	TRBV2
CASGLGQGAEAFF	once	TRBJ1-1	TRBV12-5
CSVGDRPKNIQYF	-	TRBJ2-4	TRBV29-1
CATKFQAEVRAFF	-	TRBJ1-1	TRBV5-6
CATIPAGARETQYF	-	TRBJ2-5	TRBV28
CATSRELTSYYEQYF	-	TRBJ2-7	TRBV15
CASSFGGGQETQYF	-	TRBJ2-5	TRBV5-1
CASSIAPTVSGYGYTF	once	TRBJ1-2	TRBV19
CASSPSNYGYTF	-	TRBJ1-2	TRBV7-9
CASSCVPGQGLQPNTEAFF	-	TRBJ1-1	TRBV18
CAWNGLAGVSYGQYF	-	TRBJ2-7	TRBV30
CASSRTSGTYEQYF	few	TRBJ2-7	TRBV7-9
CASSYQVGEAFF	once	TRBJ1-1	TRBV6-5
CASSLIPGTSSQETQYF	-	TRBJ2-5	TRBV27
CASSLVATSSHEQYF	-	TRBJ2-7	TRBV7-2
CAWVGTVMVNNEKLFF	-	TRBJ1-4	TRBV30
CASGPGQAFQPQHF	-	TRBJ1-5	TRBV12-5
CASSLSTGLNTEAFF	-	TRBJ1-1	TRBV4-1
CASSNPSTGFGGYTF	few	TRBJ1-2	TRBV19
CAFLIGYEQYF	-	TRBJ2-7	TRBV30
CASTTSGGVNEQFF	once	TRBJ2-1	TRBV5-1
CASSSPGQEGLGYTF	-	TRBJ1-2	TRBV5-5
CSVKDSNQPQHF	-	TRBJ1-5	TRBV29-1
CASSPPGGLSDTQYF	-	TRBJ2-3	TRBV5-1
CAISETGPEKLFF	-	TRBJ1-4	TRBV10-3
CASSQVGTGNEKLFF	-	TRBJ1-4	TRBV4-1
CASRRTGSESNQPQHF	-	TRBJ1-5	TRBV19
CASSSPAPGLVSNEQFF	-	TRBJ2-1	TRBV11-2
CASSFRTGNSGYTF	-	TRBJ1-2	TRBV11-2
CASRTGTVNYGYTF	-	TRBJ1-2	TRBV6-6
CASSAAQGYDTGELFF	-	TRBJ2-2	TRBV19
CASSQGTSIQEAQYF	-	TRBJ2-5	TRBV14
CASSLWGTEGSPLHF	-	TRBJ1-6	TRBV5-1
CASSRRQGATGDTQYF	-	TRBJ2-3	TRBV7-9